This T cell receptor (beta chain) was sequenced during a study of blood T cell repertoires in COVID-19. At the level of the study: Samples of COVID-19 (acute and convalescent) were obtained from the United States, Italy and Spain.

Assignments of participants to cohorts depended upon their own reported clinical history. Cohort 3 donors were reported recovered after two negative PCRs, clearance, or symptom resolution. In the authors' workflow: By means of reference gene primer amplification, nucleated cell counts were estimated. This table comes from immunoSEQ multiplex PCR, and its TCRdb copy is limited to in-frame clones, with some not included. For V, J and clone size, that table is used; D and trimming come from the DNA. The table has 350,000 to 550,000 clones, 85% to 90% seen once. CDR1 and CDR2 (germline): LGHDT, YNNKEL (reference sequence). V lost 2 bases and J lost 7; bases outside the gene matches: 17. The CDR3 has 17 residues.

The sequenced material came from PBMCs or T cells enriched from blood (not recorded which). This TCR was recovered from a man aged 30-40 years who had recovered from COVID-19. V usage is TRBV3-1 (or the pseudogene TRBV3-2) and J usage is TRBJ2-7; 7 bases are a match to TRBD1. The CDR3 DNA reads TGTGCCAGCAGCCAAAAGACCCCCCTGGACAGGTGGGGGGAGCAGTACTTC. Protein sequence: CASSQKTPLDRWGEQYF.